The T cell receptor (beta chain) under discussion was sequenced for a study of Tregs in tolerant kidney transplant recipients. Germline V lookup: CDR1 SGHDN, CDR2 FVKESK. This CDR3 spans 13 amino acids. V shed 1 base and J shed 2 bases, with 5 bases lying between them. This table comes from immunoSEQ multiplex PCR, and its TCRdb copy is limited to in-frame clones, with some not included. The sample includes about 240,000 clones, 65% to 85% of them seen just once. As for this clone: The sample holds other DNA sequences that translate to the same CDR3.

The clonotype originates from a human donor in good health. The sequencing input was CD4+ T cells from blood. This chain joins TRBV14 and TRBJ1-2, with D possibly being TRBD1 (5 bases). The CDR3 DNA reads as TGTGCCAGCAGCCAAGGACAGAACTATGGCTACACCTTC. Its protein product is CASSQGQNYGYTF.